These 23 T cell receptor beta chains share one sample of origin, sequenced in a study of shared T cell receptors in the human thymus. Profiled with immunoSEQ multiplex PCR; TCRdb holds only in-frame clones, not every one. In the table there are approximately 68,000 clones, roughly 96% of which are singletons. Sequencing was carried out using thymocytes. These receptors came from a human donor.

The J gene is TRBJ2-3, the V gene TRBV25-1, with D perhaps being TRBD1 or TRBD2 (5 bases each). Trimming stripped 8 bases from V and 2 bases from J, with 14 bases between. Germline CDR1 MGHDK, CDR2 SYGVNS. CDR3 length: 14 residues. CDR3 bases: TGTGCCAGCGTCCCGGGGCAGTTCACAGATACGCAGTATTTT. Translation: CASVPGQFTDTQYF.

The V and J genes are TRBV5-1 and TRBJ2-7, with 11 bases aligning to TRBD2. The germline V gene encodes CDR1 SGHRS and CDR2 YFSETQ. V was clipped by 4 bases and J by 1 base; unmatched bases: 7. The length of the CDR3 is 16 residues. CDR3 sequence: CASSPWTSGPSYEQYF. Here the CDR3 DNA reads TGCGCCAGCAGCCCGTGGACTAGCGGGCCTTCCTACGAGCAGTACTTC.

As DNA, the CDR3 is TGTGCCATCAGGCCCTATGCGAGACAGGGGGTTCGACCTAGCACAGATACGCAGTATTTT. This translates into CAIRPYARQGVRPSTDTQYF. The chain joins TRBV10-3 to TRBJ2-3, with TRBD1 identical over 9 bases. The germline V gene has CDR1 ENHRY and CDR2 SYGVKD. The CDR3 has 20 residues. V gave up 6 bases and J gave up 0 bases; unmatched junction bases: 19.

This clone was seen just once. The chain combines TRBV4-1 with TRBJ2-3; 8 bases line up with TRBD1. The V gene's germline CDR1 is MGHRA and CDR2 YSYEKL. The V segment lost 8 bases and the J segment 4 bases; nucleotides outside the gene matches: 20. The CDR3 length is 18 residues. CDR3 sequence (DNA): TGCGCCAGCCGCCCGGAGACGCAGCTGGACAGGGAGGCAGATACGCAGTATTTT. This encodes CASRPETQLDREADTQYF.

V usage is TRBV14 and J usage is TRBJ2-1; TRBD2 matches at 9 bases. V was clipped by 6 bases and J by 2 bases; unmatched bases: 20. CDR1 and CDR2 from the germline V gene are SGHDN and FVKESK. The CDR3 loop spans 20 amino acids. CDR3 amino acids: CASRPGSPSGERGAYNEQFF. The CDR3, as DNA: TGTGCCAGCAGGCCGGGGTCCCCCTCGGGTGAGCGGGGGGCCTACAATGAGCAGTTCTTC.

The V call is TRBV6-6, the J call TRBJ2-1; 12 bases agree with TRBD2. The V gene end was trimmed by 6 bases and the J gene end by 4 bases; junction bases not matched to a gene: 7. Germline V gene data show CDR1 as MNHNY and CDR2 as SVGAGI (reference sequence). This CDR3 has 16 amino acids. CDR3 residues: CASRSFLAGGYNEQFF. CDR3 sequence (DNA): TGTGCCAGCAGATCCTTCCTAGCGGGGGGGTACAATGAGCAGTTCTTC.

CDR3 loop: CASRLLAGGPGSTETQYF. In DNA, the CDR3 is TGCGCCAGCCGTCTCCTAGCGGGGGGGCCAGGGTCGACAGAGACCCAGTACTTC. V gene TRBV4-1 combines with J gene TRBJ2-5; 12 positions match TRBD2. Trimming took 8 bases from V and 4 from J; bases not matched to a gene: 17. CDR1 and CDR2 from the germline V gene are MGHRA and YSYEKL. This CDR3 region has 18 residues.

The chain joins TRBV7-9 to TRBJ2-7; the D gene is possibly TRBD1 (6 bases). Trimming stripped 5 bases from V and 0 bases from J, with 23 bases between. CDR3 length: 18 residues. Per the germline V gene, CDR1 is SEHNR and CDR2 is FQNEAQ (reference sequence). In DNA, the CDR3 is TGTGCCAGCAGCCTGCCAAACCCGAACAGGGCCAACTCCTACGAGCAGTACTTC. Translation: CASSLPNPNRANSYEQYF.

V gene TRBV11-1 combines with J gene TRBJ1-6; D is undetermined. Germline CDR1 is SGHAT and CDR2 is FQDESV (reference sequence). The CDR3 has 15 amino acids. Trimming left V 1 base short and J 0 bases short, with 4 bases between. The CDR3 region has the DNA TGTGCCAGCAGCTTAGTAAACTCCTATAATTCACCCCTCCACTTT. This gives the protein CASSLVNSYNSPLHF.

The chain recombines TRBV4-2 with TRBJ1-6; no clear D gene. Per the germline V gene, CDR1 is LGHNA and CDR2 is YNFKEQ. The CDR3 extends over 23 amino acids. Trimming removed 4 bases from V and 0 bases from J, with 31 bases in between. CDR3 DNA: TGTGCCAGCAGCCCCGTACTGAAGACTTTTTCCCAGGACCCAAGCTCCTATAATTCACCCCTCCACTTT. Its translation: CASSPVLKTFSQDPSSYNSPLHF.

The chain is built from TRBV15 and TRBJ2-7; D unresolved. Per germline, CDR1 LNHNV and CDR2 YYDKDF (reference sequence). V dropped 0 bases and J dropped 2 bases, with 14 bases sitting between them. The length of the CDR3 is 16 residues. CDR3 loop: CATSRDVGQEAYEQYF. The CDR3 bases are TGTGCCACCAGCAGAGATGTTGGGCAAGAGGCCTACGAGCAGTACTTC.

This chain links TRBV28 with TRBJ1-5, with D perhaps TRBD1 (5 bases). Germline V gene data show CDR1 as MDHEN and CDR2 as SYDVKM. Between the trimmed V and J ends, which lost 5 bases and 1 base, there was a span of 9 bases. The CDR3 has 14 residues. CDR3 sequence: CASSETVSNQPQHF. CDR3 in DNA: TGTGCCAGCAGTGAGACAGTAAGCAATCAGCCCCAGCATTTT.

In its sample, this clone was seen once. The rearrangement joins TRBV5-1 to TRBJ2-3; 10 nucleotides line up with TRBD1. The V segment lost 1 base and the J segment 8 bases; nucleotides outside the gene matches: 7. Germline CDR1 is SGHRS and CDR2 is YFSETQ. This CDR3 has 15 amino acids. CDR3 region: CASSLKTGGKCTQYF. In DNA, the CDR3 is TGCGCCAGCAGCTTGAAGACAGGGGGCAAGTGTACGCAGTATTTT.

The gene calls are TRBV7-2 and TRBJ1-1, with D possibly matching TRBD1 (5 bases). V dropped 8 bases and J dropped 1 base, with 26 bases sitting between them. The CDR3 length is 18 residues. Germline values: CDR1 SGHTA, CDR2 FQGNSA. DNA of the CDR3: TGTGCCAGCCGGAGCTTACTCCCTACCCCGACAGCGAACACTGAAGCTTTCTTT. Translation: CASRSLLPTPTANTEAFF.

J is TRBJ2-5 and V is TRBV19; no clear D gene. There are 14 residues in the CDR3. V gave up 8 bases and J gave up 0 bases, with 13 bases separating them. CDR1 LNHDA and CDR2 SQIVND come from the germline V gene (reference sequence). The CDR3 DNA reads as TGTGCCAGTGCCCACCCGTGGGACCAAGAGACCCAGTACTTC. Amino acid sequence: CASAHPWDQETQYF. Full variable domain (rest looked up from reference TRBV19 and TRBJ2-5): DGGITQSPKYLFRKEGQNVTLSCEQNLNHDAMYWYRQDPGQGLRLIYYSQIVNDFQKGDIAEGYSVSREKKESFPLTVTSAQKNPTAFYLCASAHPWDQETQYFGPGTRLLVL.

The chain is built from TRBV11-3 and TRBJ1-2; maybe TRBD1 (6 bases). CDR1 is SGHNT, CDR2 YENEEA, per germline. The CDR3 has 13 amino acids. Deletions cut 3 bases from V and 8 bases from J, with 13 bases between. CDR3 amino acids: CASSLGAGWGYTF. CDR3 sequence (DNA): TGTGCCAGCAGCTTGGGGGCAGGGTGGGGCTACACCTTC.

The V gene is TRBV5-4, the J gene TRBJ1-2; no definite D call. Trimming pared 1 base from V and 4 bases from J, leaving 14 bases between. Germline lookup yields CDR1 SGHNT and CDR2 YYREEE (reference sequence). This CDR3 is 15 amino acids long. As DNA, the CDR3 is TGTGCCAGCAGCTTGTCGGAAGGCCGGGGCTATGGCTACACCTTC. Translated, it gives CASSLSEGRGYGYTF.

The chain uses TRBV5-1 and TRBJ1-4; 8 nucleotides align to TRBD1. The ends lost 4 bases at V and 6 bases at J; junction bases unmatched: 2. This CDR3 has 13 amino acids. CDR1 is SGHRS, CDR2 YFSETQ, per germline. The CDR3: CASSPTGDEKLFF. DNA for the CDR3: TGCGCCAGCAGCCCGACAGGGGATGAAAAACTGTTTTTT.

The DNA for the CDR3 is TGTGCCAGCAGATCCACGATCTCCTACGAGCAGTACTTC. Its protein product is CASRSTISYEQYF. The chain joins TRBV27 to TRBJ2-7; no reliable D call. With 6 bases removed from V and 0 bases from J, the gap between germline ends came to 9 bases. Germline V gene lookup returns CDR1 MNHEY and CDR2 SMNVEV (reference sequence). This CDR3 spans 13 amino acids.

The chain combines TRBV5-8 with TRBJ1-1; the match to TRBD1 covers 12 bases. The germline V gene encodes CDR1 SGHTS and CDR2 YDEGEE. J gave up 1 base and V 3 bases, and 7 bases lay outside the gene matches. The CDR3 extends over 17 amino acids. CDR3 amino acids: CASSSRDRGRTNTEAFF. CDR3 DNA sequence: TGTGCCAGCAGCTCCCGGGACAGGGGGCGAACGAACACTGAAGCTTTCTTT.

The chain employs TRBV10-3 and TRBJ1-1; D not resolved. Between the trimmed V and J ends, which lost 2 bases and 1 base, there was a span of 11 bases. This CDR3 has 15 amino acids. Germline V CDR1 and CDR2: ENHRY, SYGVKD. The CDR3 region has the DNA TGTGCCATCAGTGAGGATCGAATGGAGAACACTGAAGCTTTCTTT. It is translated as CAISEDRMENTEAFF.

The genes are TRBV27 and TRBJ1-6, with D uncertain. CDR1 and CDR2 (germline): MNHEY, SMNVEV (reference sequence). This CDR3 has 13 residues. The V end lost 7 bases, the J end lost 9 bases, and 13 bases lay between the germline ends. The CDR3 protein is CASTDLRRSPLHF. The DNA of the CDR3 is TGTGCCAGCACGGACCTAAGGCGTTCACCCCTCCACTTT.

CDR3 coding DNA: TGTGCCAGCAGCCTAATGGACAGGGGGTATTACACTGAAGCTTTCTTT. Translation gives CASSLMDRGYYTEAFF. This sequence joins TRBV7-9 and TRBJ1-1; 10 bases align to TRBD1. V gave up 5 bases and J gave up 3 bases; unmatched junction bases: 9. This CDR3 has 16 residues. The germline gives CDR1 SEHNR, CDR2 FQNEAQ (reference sequence).